Listed below are T cell receptor beta chains from one sample, sequenced in a study of blood T cell repertoires in COVID-19. The protocol was immunoSEQ multiplex PCR, while the TCRdb copy is restricted to in-frame clones and leaves out a portion. The table shows a few hundred thousand clones, with 86% occurring only once. Specimen: peripheral blood. Receptors were obtained from a man older than 75 with acute or convalescent COVID-19. CDR3s include the opening cysteine and the closing phenylalanine or tryptophan. D genes are given only for firm matches. Clone sizes are given selectively: once, few, many, or a class where the clone is expanded.

clone_size	v_call	d_call	j_call	cdr3_aa	cdr3_nt
few	TRBV27	TRBD2	TRBJ2-1	CASSRLAGGYNEQFF	TGTGCCAGCAGCAGACTAGCGGGAGGGTACAATGAGCAGTTCTTC
.	TRBV3-1/TRBV3-2	TRBD2	TRBJ2-7	CASSIQGLAGGEQYF	TGTGCCAGCAGCATACAGGGACTAGCGGGAGGTGAGCAGTACTTC
.	TRBV6-5	TRBD1	TRBJ1-1	CASSRRTGAATEAFF	TGTGCCAGCAGCCGCCGGACAGGGGCGGCCACTGAAGCTTTCTTT
.	TRBV11-2	TRBD1	TRBJ1-2	CASSLDRDYGYTF	TGTGCCAGCAGCTTGGACAGGGACTATGGCTACACCTTC
.	TRBV3-1/TRBV3-2	TRBD1	TRBJ1-1	CASSQAGPGQGIYYPREAFF	TGTGCCAGCAGCCAAGCGGGGCCGGGACAGGGTATATATTACCCCCGAGAAGCTTTCTTT
.	TRBV28	.	TRBJ1-4	CASSPDWGTNEKLFF	TGTGCCAGCAGCCCCGATTGGGGCACTAATGAAAAACTGTTTTTT
.	TRBV28	TRBD1	TRBJ1-2	CASSLGGGWGGYGYTF	TGTGCCAGCAGTTTAGGAGGGGGCTGGGGTGGCTATGGCTACACCTTC
once	TRBV4-1	.	TRBJ1-3	CASSQDGRQDTGNTIYF	TGCGCCAGCAGCCAAGATGGTAGGCAGGACACAGGAAACACCATATATTTT
.	TRBV4-1	.	TRBJ1-2	CASSQDESNYGYTF	TGCGCCAGCAGCCAAGACGAGTCAAACTATGGCTACACCTTC
.	TRBV9	TRBD2	TRBJ2-3	CASRLAGEDTQYF	TGTGCCAGCCGACTAGCGGGAGAGGATACGCAGTATTTT
.	TRBV27	.	TRBJ1-6	CASSFGRDNSPLHF	TGTGCCAGCAGTTTTGGCAGGGATAATTCACCCCTCCACTTT
.	TRBV5-1	TRBD1	TRBJ2-7	CASSLQGYEQYF	TGCGCCAGCAGCTTACAGGGGTACGAGCAGTACTTC
.	TRBV19	.	TRBJ1-1	CASTGGGGNTEAFF	TGTGCCAGTACGGGGGGGGGCGGGAACACTGAAGCTTTCTTT
.	TRBV10-1	.	TRBJ2-7	CASSPTGRYEQYF	TGCGCCAGCAGTCCGACAGGGAGGTACGAGCAGTACTTC
.	TRBV18	TRBD1	TRBJ1-1	CASSPQGGGVRTEAFF	TGTGCCAGCTCACCACAAGGGGGCGGGGTCCGCACTGAAGCTTTCTTT
.	TRBV19	.	TRBJ2-1	CASSIPSGVSYNEQFF	TGTGCCAGTAGTATTCCGAGCGGCGTCTCCTACAATGAGCAGTTCTTC
few	TRBV28	TRBD1	TRBJ1-5	CASSLPGGQGGQPQHF	TGTGCCAGCAGTTTACCCGGGGGACAGGGCGGGCAGCCCCAGCATTTT
.	TRBV14	TRBD1	TRBJ2-7	CASSQAGQGEQYF	TGTGCCAGCAGCCAAGCGGGACAGGGCGAGCAGTACTTC
.	TRBV19	.	TRBJ1-5	CAVRGGPWQPQHF	TGTGCCGTAAGGGGGGGCCCGTGGCAGCCCCAGCATTTT
.	TRBV6-5	.	TRBJ1-1	CASSYVYRVMNTEAFF	TGTGCCAGCAGTTACGTCTACAGGGTCATGAACACTGAAGCTTTCTTT
.	TRBV5-5	.	TRBJ2-1	CASSSGTIYNEQFF	TGTGCCAGCAGCTCCGGGACAATCTACAATGAGCAGTTCTTC
.	TRBV9	TRBD1	TRBJ2-7	CASSPRDRDYEQYF	TGTGCCAGCAGCCCCCGGGACAGGGACTACGAGCAGTACTTC
.	TRBV7-6	.	TRBJ1-4	CASRQDPNEKLFF	TGTGCCAGCAGGCAGGATCCTAATGAAAAACTGTTTTTT
.	TRBV2	TRBD1	TRBJ2-7	CASMAGGAYEQYF	TGTGCCAGCATGGCAGGGGGCGCCTACGAGCAGTACTTC
.	TRBV27	TRBD1	TRBJ1-5	CASSWTGVGNQPQHF	TGTGCCAGCAGTTGGACAGGGGTCGGCAATCAGCCCCAGCATTTT
once	TRBV28	TRBD2	TRBJ2-7	CASRGRASGSSGEQYF	TGTGCCAGCAGAGGTCGAGCTAGCGGGAGTTCGGGGGAGCAGTACTTC
.	TRBV28	.	TRBJ1-1	CASSLIGGSEAFF	TGTGCCAGCAGTCTCATAGGGGGTTCTGAAGCTTTCTTT
.	TRBV6-5	TRBD1	TRBJ1-6	CASTELGRGDSPLHF	TGTGCCAGCACCGAACTGGGCAGGGGGGATTCACCCCTCCACTTT
.	TRBV25-1	.	TRBJ2-5	CASSGTDRPETQYF	TGTGCCAGCAGTGGGACCGACAGGCCAGAGACCCAGTACTTC
few	TRBV28	.	TRBJ2-1	CASSPQTVTNEQFF	TGTGCCAGCAGTCCTCAGACAGTCACCAATGAGCAGTTCTTC
.	TRBV7-9	.	TRBJ2-2	CASSPRLLANTGELFF	TGTGCCAGCAGCCCCCGGCTGCTAGCGAACACCGGGGAGCTGTTTTTT
.	TRBV2	.	TRBJ1-5	CASSDIYAGNQPQHF	TGTGCCAGCAGTGATATATATGCAGGCAATCAGCCCCAGCATTTT
.	TRBV2	TRBD1	TRBJ1-2	CASSGGTGDGYTF	TGTGCCAGCAGTGGGGGGACAGGGGATGGCTACACCTTC
.	TRBV19	.	TRBJ2-1	CASSILWESYNEQFF	TGTGCCAGTAGTATCTTGTGGGAGAGTTACAATGAGCAGTTCTTC
.	TRBV11-2	TRBD1	TRBJ2-4	CASSPTGLNIQYF	TGTGCCAGCAGCCCGACAGGGCTAAACATTCAGTACTTC
.	TRBV21-1	.	TRBJ1-5	CASSKFGAPSDQPQHF	TGTGCCAGCAGCAAGTTTGGGGCCCCCTCGGATCAGCCCCAGCATTTT
once	TRBV6-2/TRBV6-3	.	TRBJ1-2	CASSFDRNYGYTF	TGTGCCAGCAGTTTCGACAGAAACTATGGCTACACCTTC
.	TRBV10-3	.	TRBJ1-4	CAISVGRSNEKLFF	TGTGCCATCAGTGTAGGGAGATCTAATGAAAAACTGTTTTTT
.	TRBV14	.	TRBJ2-1	CASSQGSRSGEQFF	TGTGCCAGCAGCCAAGGGAGTAGATCTGGTGAGCAGTTCTTC
.	TRBV5-5	TRBD1	TRBJ2-1	CASSSDRAEGNEQFF	TGTGCCAGCAGCTCCGACAGGGCAGAGGGCAATGAGCAGTTCTTC
.	TRBV24-1	TRBD1	TRBJ1-4	CATSDPKTGINEKLFF	TGTGCCACCAGTGATCCAAAGACAGGGATTAATGAAAAACTGTTTTTT
.	TRBV3-1/TRBV3-2	.	TRBJ2-7	CASSQIRGTHEQYF	TGTGCCAGCAGCCAGATCAGGGGTACCCACGAGCAGTACTTC
.	TRBV11-2	.	TRBJ2-1	CASSLASYNEQFF	TGTGCCAGCAGCTTAGCCAGCTACAATGAGCAGTTCTTC
.	TRBV5-1	TRBD1	TRBJ2-6	CASSAETGGYGANVLTF	TGCGCCAGCAGCGCCGAGACAGGGGGTTACGGGGCCAACGTCCTGACTTTC
.	TRBV4-2	TRBD2	TRBJ2-1	CASSQEGLAGAYEQFF	TGTGCCAGCAGCCAAGAAGGGCTAGCGGGAGCATATGAGCAGTTCTTC
once	TRBV6-5	TRBD1	TRBJ1-2	CASSLGQGAGGYTF	TGTGCCAGCAGTTTGGGACAGGGGGCAGGGGGCTACACCTTC
.	TRBV7-9	TRBD1	TRBJ1-5	CASSSTGGASQPQHF	TGTGCCAGCAGCTCCACAGGGGGCGCAAGTCAGCCCCAGCATTTT
.	TRBV19	TRBD1	TRBJ1-1	CASSTGGQGRPFF	TGTGCCAGTAGTACCGGAGGACAGGGACGACCTTTCTTT
.	TRBV12-3/TRBV12-4	.	TRBJ1-2	CASRQINNYGYTF	TGTGCCAGCAGACAGATCAATAACTATGGCTACACCTTC
.	TRBV11-2	.	TRBJ1-4	CASSLVGTRNEKLFF	TGTGCCAGCAGCTTAGTAGGGACACGTAATGAAAAACTGTTTTTT
.	TRBV7-2	TRBD2	TRBJ2-3	CASSLGLAGNTDTQYF	TGTGCCAGCAGCTTAGGGCTAGCGGGCAATACAGATACGCAGTATTTT